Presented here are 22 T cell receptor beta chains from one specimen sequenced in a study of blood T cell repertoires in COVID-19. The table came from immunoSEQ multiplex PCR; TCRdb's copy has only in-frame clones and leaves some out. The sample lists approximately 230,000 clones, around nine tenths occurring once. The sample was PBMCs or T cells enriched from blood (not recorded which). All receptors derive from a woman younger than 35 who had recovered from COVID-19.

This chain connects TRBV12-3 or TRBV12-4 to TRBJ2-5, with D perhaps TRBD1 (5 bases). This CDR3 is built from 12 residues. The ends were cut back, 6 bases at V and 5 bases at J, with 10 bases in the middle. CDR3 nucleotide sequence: TGTGCCAGCAGCAATCACAGGGAGACCCAGTACTTC. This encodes CASSNHRETQYF.

The CDR3 region has the DNA TGTGCCAGCAGCGAACAGGGAAACACTGAAGCTTTCTTT. Its translation: CASSEQGNTEAFF. The chain links TRBV7-2 to TRBJ1-1, with D possibly matching TRBD1 (6 bases). This CDR3 region has 13 residues. V lost 5 bases and J lost 2, with 9 bases in between. Germline V gene data show CDR1 as SGHTA and CDR2 as FQGNSA.

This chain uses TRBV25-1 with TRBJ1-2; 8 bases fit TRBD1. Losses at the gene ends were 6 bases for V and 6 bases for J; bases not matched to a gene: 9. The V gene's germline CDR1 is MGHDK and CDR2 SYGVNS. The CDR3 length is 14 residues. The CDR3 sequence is CASSPMDRANGYTF. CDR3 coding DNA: TGTGCCAGCAGCCCAATGGACAGGGCCAATGGCTACACCTTC.

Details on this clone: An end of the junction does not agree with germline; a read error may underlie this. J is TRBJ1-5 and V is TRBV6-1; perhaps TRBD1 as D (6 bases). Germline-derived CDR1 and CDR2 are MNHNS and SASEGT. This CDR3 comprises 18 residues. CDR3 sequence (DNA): TGTGCCAGCAGTGCGGGGTTCTTTCTAGCAGGGGAAGATCAGCCCCGGCATTTT. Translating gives CASSAGFFLAGEDQPRHF.

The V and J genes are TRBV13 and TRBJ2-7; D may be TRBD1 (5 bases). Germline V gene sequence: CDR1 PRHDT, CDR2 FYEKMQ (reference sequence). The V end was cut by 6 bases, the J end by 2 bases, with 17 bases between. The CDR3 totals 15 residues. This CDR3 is CASSPTRAPTYEQYF. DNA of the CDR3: TGTGCCAGCAGTCCGACCAGGGCCCCAACCTACGAGCAGTACTTC.

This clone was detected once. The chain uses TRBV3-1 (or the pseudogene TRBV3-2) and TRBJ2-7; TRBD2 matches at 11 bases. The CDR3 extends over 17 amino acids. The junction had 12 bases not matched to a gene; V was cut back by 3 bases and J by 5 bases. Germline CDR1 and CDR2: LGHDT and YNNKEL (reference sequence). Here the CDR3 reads CASSQESETSGGNEQYF. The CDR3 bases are TGTGCCAGCAGCCAGGAATCGGAAACTAGCGGGGGAAACGAGCAGTACTTC.

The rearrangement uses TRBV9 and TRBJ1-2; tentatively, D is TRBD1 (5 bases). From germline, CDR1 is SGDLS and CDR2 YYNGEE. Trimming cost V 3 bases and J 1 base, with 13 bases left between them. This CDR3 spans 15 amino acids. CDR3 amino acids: CASSGLDIYNYGYTF. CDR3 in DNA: TGTGCCAGCAGCGGCCTGGACATCTATAACTATGGCTACACCTTC.

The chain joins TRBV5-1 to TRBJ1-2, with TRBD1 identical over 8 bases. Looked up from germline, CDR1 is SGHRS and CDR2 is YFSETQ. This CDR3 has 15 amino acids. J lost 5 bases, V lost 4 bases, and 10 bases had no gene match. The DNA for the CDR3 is TGCGCCAGCAGCCTACAGACAGGGGAGGAGTATGGCTACACCTTC. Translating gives CASSLQTGEEYGYTF. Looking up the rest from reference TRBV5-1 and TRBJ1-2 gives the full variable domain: KAGVTQTPRYLIKTRGQQVTLSCSPISGHRSVSWYQQTPGQGLQFLFEYFSETQRNKGNFPGRFSGRQFSNSRSEMNVSTLELGDSALYLCASSLQTGEEYGYTFGSGTRLTVV.

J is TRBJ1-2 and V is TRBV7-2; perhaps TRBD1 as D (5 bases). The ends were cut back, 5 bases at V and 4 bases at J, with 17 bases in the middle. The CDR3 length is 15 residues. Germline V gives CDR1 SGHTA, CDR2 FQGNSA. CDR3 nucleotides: TGTGCCAGCAGCGGTCCCGGGACGGAGGGCTATGGCTACACCTTC. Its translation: CASSGPGTEGYGYTF. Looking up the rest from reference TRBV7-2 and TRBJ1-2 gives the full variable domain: GAGVSQSPSNKVTEKGKDVELRCDPISGHTALYWYRQSLGQGLEFLIYFQGNSAPDKSGLPSDRFSAERTGGSVSTLTIQRTQQEDSAVYLCASSGPGTEGYGYTFGSGTRLTVV.

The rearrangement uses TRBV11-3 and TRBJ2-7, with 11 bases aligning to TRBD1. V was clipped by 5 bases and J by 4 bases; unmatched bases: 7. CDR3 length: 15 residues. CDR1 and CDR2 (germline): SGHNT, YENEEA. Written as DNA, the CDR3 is TGTGCCAGCAGCCAATCCCGGGACAGGGGGTACGAGCAGTACTTC. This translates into CASSQSRDRGYEQYF.

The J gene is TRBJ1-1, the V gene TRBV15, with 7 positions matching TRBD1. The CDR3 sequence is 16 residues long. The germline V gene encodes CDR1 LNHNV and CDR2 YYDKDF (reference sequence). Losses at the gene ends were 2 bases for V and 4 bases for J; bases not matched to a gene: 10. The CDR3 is CATSRTRQGGSTEAFF. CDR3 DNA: TGTGCCACCAGCAGAACCCGACAGGGAGGATCCACTGAAGCTTTCTTT.

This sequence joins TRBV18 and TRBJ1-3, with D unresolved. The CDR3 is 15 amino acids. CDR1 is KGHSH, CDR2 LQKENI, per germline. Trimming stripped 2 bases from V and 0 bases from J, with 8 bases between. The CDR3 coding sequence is TGTGCCAGCTCACCAAGCCCTTTCTCTGGAAACACCATATATTTT. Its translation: CASSPSPFSGNTIYF.

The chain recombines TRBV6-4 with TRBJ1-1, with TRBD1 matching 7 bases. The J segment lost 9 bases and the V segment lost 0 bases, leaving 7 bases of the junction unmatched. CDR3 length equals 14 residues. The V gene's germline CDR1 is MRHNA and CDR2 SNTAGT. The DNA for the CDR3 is TGTGCCAGCAGTGACTCTCGGACAGGTGGTAAAGCTTTCTTT. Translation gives CASSDSRTGGKAFF.

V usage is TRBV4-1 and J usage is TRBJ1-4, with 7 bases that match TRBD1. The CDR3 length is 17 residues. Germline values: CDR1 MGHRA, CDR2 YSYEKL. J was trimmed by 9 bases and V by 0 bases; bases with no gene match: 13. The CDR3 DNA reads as TGCGCCAGCAGCCAAGAACGGGGGACAGAGAGAGGGCAAAAACTGTTTTTT. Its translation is CASSQERGTERGQKLFF.

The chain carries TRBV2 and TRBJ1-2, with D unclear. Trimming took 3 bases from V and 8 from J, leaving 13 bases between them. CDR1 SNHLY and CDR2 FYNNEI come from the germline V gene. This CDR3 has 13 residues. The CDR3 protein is CASSDRGWVGYTF. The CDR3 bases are TGTGCCAGCAGTGACCGGGGATGGGTCGGCTACACCTTC.

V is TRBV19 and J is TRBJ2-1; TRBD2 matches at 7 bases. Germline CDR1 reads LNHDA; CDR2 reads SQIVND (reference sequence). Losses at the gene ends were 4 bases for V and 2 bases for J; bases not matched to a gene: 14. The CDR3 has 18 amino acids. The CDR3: CASSTHRDYQFPYNEQFF. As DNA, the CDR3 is TGTGCCAGTAGTACGCACCGGGACTACCAATTTCCCTACAATGAGCAGTTCTTC.

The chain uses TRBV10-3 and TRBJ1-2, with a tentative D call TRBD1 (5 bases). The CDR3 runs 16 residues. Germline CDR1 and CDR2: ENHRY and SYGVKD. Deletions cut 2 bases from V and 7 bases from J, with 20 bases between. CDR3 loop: CAISEPRSGVYIGYTF. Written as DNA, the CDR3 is TGTGCCATCAGTGAGCCCCGTTCGGGGGTTTATATTGGCTACACCTTC.

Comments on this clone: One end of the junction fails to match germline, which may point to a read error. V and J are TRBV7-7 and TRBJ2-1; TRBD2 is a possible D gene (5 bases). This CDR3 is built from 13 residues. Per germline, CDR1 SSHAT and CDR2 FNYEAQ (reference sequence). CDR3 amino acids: CASSLTSYNEQFF. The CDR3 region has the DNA TGTGCTAGCAGCCTAACTAGCTACAATGAGCAGTTCTTC.

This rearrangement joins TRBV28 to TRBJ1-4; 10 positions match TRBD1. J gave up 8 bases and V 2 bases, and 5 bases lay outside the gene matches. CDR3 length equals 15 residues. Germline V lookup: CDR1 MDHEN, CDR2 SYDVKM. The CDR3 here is CASSLIGTGVEKLFF. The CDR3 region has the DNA TGTGCCAGCAGTTTAATCGGGACAGGGGTCGAAAAACTGTTTTTT.

The CDR3 is CASSQQGHYGYTF. The CDR3 nucleotides read TGTGCCAGCAGCCAACAGGGGCACTATGGCTACACCTTC. The V gene is TRBV3-1 (or the pseudogene TRBV3-2), the J gene TRBJ1-2, with TRBD1 as a possible D gene (6 bases). This CDR3 is 13 amino acids long. V was clipped by 2 bases and J by 3 bases, with 7 bases between them. Germline V gene lookup returns CDR1 LGHDT and CDR2 YNNKEL (reference sequence).

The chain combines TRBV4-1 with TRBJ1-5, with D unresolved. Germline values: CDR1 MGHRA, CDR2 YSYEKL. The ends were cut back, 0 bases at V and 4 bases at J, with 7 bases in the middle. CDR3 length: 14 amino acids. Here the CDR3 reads CASSQDAGNQPQHF. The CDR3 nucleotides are TGCGCCAGCAGCCAAGATGCCGGTAATCAGCCCCAGCATTTT.

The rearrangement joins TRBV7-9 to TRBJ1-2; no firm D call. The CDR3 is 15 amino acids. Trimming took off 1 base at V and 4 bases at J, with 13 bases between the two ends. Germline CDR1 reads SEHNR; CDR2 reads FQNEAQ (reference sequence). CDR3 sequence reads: CASSLGGGLPYGYTF. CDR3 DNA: TGTGCCAGCAGCTTAGGGGGAGGGCTTCCCTATGGCTACACCTTC.